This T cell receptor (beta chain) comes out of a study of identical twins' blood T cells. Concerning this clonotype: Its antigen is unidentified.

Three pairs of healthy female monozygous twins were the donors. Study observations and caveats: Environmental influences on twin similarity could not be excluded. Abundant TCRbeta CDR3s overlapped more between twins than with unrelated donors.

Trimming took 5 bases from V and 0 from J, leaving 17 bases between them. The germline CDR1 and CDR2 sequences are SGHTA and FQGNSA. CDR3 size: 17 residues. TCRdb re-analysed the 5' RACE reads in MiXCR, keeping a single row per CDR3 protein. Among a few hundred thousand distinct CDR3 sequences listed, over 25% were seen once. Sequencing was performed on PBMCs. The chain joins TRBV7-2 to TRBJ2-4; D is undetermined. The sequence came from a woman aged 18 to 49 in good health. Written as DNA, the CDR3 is TGTGCCAGCAGCCTGACTCTGAGGTGGGCAGCCAAAAACATTCAGTACTTC. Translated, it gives CASSLTLRWAAKNIQYF.